The 18 T cell receptor beta chains presented below share a single source sample, sequenced in a study of cytomegalovirus exposure and HLA in healthy donors. This PCR relied on a set of 60 Vbeta primers and 13 Jbeta primers. The data were produced by immunoSEQ multiplex PCR, yet TCRdb's version contains in-frame clones alone and is incomplete. Here the sample table reports approximately 93,000 clones. Sequencing was performed on PBMCs. Receptors were obtained from a young woman in good health and CMV-seronegative.

The chain couples TRBV5-1 to TRBJ1-2; TRBD1 agrees at 9 bases. CDR3 length: 14 amino acids. Trimming took 4 bases from V and 5 from J; bases not matched to a gene: 6. Per germline, CDR1 SGHRS and CDR2 YFSETQ. The CDR3 sequence is CASSQRTGAYGYTF. The CDR3 region has the DNA TGCGCCAGCAGCCAACGGACAGGGGCGTATGGCTACACCTTC.

On this clone itself: At one of its ends the junction is not consistent with the germline gene, which may arise from a read error. V usage is TRBV7-7 and J usage is TRBJ2-3; tentatively, D is TRBD1 (5 bases). The CDR3 runs 14 residues. The germline gives CDR1 SSHAT, CDR2 FNYEAQ (reference sequence). The chain's CDR3 is CASSPWTSTDTQYF. The CDR3 DNA reads as TGTGCTAGCAGCCCTTGGACAAGCACAGATACGCAGTATTTT.

V is TRBV5-1 and J is TRBJ2-7, with 7 bases aligning to TRBD2. The CDR3 sequence is 14 residues long. The germline gives CDR1 SGHRS, CDR2 YFSETQ. J lost 3 bases, V lost 3 bases, and 6 bases had no gene match. The CDR3 protein is CASSSTGGGYEQYF. The CDR3 coding sequence is TGCGCCAGCAGCTCGACTGGCGGGGGCTACGAGCAGTACTTC.

The chain combines TRBV4-1 with TRBJ1-1, with D possibly TRBD1 on 5 matching bases. Germline V lookup: CDR1 MGHRA, CDR2 YSYEKL. V dropped 4 bases and J dropped 0 bases, with 9 bases sitting between them. This CDR3 has 14 amino acids. The CDR3 sequence is CASSLIQVNTEAFF. Written as DNA, the CDR3 is TGCGCCAGCAGCCTCATACAGGTGAACACTGAAGCTTTCTTT.

The gene calls are TRBV5-4 and TRBJ2-3; 8 nucleotides align to TRBD1. This CDR3 comprises 14 residues. Trimming removed 4 bases from V and 5 bases from J; junction bases left unmatched: 6. CDR1 and CDR2 (germline): SGHNT, YYREEE (reference sequence). The CDR3 reads CASSAGTGQDTQYF. The CDR3 coding sequence is TGTGCCAGCAGCGCCGGGACAGGCCAAGATACGCAGTATTTT.

CDR3 sequence (DNA): TGTGCCAGCAGCCAAGCTACAGGGGTGGGGGAAAAACTGTTTTTT. Amino acid sequence: CASSQATGVGEKLFF. The rearrangement uses TRBV4-2 and TRBJ1-4; 7 bases map to TRBD1. The CDR3 consists of 15 residues. Looked up from germline, CDR1 is LGHNA and CDR2 is YNFKEQ. V lost 1 base, J lost 8 bases, and 7 bases stayed unmatched.

The V gene is TRBV6-1, the J gene TRBJ1-2, with TRBD1 as a possible D gene (5 bases). V dropped 1 base and J dropped 4 bases, with 10 bases sitting between them. The CDR3 is made up of 14 amino acids. Germline V gives CDR1 MNHNS, CDR2 SASEGT. In DNA, the CDR3 is TGTGCCAGCAGTGAAGGTCCCGACAGCTATGGCTACACCTTC. Amino acid sequence: CASSEGPDSYGYTF.

The V gene is TRBV28, the J gene TRBJ2-6; the D gene is possibly TRBD1 (5 bases). Germline V CDR1 and CDR2: MDHEN, SYDVKM. The V and J ends lost 6 bases and 4 bases respectively, with 19 bases between them. The CDR3 extends over 17 amino acids. In DNA form, the CDR3 reads TGTGCCAGCAGCCCCCTTTTTAGGGGAACCGGGGCCAACGTCCTGACTTTC. Its protein is CASSPLFRGTGANVLTF.

The CDR3 DNA reads as TGTGCCAGCAGCTCGTCACTGAACAATGAGCAGTTCTTC. Its protein is CASSSSLNNEQFF. This chain connects TRBV7-9 to TRBJ2-1; D call uncertain. Per germline, CDR1 SEHNR and CDR2 FQNEAQ (reference sequence). The CDR3 loop spans 13 amino acids. V was clipped by 4 bases and J by 5 bases, with 9 bases between them.

The V and J genes are TRBV30 and TRBJ1-2; maybe TRBD1 (6 bases). CDR1 and CDR2 (germline): GTSNPN, SVGIG (reference sequence). Between the trimmed V and J ends, which lost 0 bases and 3 bases, there was a span of 11 bases. The CDR3 sequence is 14 residues long. In DNA form, the CDR3 reads TGTGCCTGGAGTGTACTGAGGACAGACTATGGCTACACCTTC. It codes for CAWSVLRTDYGYTF.

The chain joins TRBV28 to TRBJ2-3; D is perhaps TRBD1 (5 bases). Germline V CDR1 and CDR2: MDHEN, SYDVKM. V lost 6 bases and J 6 bases, leaving 22 bases between the germline ends. This CDR3 contains 16 residues. The CDR3 region is CASSPISRDWYDTQYF. The CDR3 DNA reads TGTGCCAGCAGCCCAATTAGCAGGGATTGGTACGATACGCAGTATTTT. Using reference TRBV28 and TRBJ2-3 for the parts outside the CDR3, the full variable domain is DVKVTQSSRYLVKRTGEKVFLECVQDMDHENMFWYRQDPGLGLRLIYFSYDVKMKEKGDIPEGYSVSREKKERFSLILESASTNQTSMYLCASSPISRDWYDTQYFGPGTRLTVL.

This chain joins TRBV6-5 and TRBJ1-6; D ambiguous. V lost 0 bases, J lost 0 bases, and 6 bases lay in between. Germline V gives CDR1 MNHEY, CDR2 SVGAGI. The CDR3 has 16 residues. The CDR3 DNA is TGTGCCAGCAGTTACTCTCCCAGCTCCTATAATTCACCCCTCCACTTT. Translation gives CASSYSPSSYNSPLHF.

This chain joins TRBV10-1 and TRBJ1-1, with D maybe TRBD1 (6 bases). Trimming pared 10 bases from V and 4 bases from J, leaving 16 bases between. The CDR3 has 13 amino acids. Germline lookup yields CDR1 WNHNN and CDR2 SYGVQD (reference sequence). CDR3 amino acids: CATQGTAGTEAFF. Written as DNA, the CDR3 is TGCGCCACCCAGGGGACGGCGGGCACTGAAGCTTTCTTT.

This clone counts as medium-sized by frequency. This chain connects TRBV19 to TRBJ1-4; possibly TRBD1 for D (6 bases). Trimming removed 10 bases from V and 3 bases from J, with 24 bases in between. This CDR3 contains 17 residues. In germline, CDR1 is LNHDA, CDR2 SQIVND (reference sequence). This chain's CDR3 is CATSRPGHWDANEKLFF. The CDR3 DNA reads as TGTGCCACTTCCCGTCCGGGACACTGGGACGCTAATGAAAAACTGTTTTTT.

V and J are TRBV7-6 and TRBJ1-5; 9 bases are shared with TRBD1. V lost 3 bases and J lost 1; bases outside the gene matches: 4. The CDR3 runs 16 residues. The germline V gene has CDR1 SGHVS and CDR2 FNYEAQ. CDR3 nucleotides: TGTGCCAGCAGCTTGGGACAGGGCTTGAGCAATCAGCCCCAGCATTTT. Translated, it gives CASSLGQGLSNQPQHF.

This rearrangement joins TRBV4-1 to TRBJ1-5; D remains unclear. CDR3 size: 12 residues. Germline lookup yields CDR1 MGHRA and CDR2 YSYEKL. Trimming shortened V by 3 bases and J by 6 bases, and 6 bases separated the two germline ends. CDR3 residues: CASSHLGQPQHF. CDR3 coding DNA: TGCGCCAGCAGCCATCTAGGTCAGCCCCAGCATTTT.

The gene calls are TRBV6-6 and TRBJ1-5; tentative D call: TRBD1 (6 bases). The germline CDR1 and CDR2 sequences are MNHNY and SVGAGI (reference sequence). V lost 6 bases to trimming and J lost 3 bases, with 15 bases between them. The CDR3 loop spans 15 amino acids. CDR3 amino acids: CASRPTGLNNQPQHF. CDR3 coding DNA: TGTGCCAGCAGGCCCACAGGGCTAAACAATCAGCCCCAGCATTTT.

The V and J genes are TRBV29-1 and TRBJ1-2, with D perhaps TRBD1 (6 bases). The CDR3 consists of 13 residues. Germline CDR1 is SQVTM and CDR2 is ANQGSEA. Trimming took 4 bases from V and 4 from J, leaving 13 bases between them. Here the CDR3 DNA reads TGCAGCGTTGGGGACACTGGGGGCTATGGCTACACCTTC. Translation gives CSVGDTGGYGYTF.